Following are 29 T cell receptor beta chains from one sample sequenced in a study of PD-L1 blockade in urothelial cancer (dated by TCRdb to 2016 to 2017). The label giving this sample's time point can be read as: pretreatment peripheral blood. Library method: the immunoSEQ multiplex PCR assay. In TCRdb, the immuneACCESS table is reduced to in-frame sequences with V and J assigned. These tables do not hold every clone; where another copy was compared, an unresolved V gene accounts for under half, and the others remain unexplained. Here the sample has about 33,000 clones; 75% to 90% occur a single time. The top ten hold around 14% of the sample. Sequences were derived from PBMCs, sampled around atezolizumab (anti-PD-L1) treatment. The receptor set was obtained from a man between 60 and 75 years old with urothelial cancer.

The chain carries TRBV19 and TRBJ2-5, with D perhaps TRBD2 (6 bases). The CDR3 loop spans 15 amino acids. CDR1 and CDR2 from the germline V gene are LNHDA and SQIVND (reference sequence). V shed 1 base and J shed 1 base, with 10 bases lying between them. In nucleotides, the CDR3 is TGTGCCAGTAGTATAGGGGGGGTAACCCAAGAGACCCAGTACTTC. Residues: CASSIGGVTQETQYF.

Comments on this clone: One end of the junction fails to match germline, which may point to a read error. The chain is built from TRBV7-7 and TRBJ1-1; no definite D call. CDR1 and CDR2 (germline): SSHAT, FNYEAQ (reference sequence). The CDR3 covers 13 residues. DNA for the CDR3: TGTGCTAGCAGCGCTAGTGAGGGCACTGAAGCTTTCTTT. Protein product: CASSASEGTEAFF.

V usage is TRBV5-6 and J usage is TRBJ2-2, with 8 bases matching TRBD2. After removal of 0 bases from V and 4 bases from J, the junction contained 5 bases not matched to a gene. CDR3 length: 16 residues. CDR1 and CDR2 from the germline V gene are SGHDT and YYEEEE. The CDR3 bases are TGTGCCAGCAGCTTGGAAACGGGAGGGAGCACCGGGGAGCTGTTTTTT. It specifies CASSLETGGSTGELFF.

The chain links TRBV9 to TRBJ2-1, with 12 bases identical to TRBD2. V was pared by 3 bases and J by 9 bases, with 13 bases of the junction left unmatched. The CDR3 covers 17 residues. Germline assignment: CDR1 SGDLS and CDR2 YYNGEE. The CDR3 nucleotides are TGTGCCAGCAGCGCCACAGAGCTGGCTAGCGGGAGGGGTGAGCAGTTCTTC. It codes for CASSATELASGRGEQFF.

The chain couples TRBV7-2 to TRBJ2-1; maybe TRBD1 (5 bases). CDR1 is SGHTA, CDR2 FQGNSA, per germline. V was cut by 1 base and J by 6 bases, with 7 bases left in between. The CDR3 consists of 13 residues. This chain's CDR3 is CASSLGGGNEQFF. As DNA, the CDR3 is TGTGCCAGCAGCTTAGGGGGCGGCAATGAGCAGTTCTTC.

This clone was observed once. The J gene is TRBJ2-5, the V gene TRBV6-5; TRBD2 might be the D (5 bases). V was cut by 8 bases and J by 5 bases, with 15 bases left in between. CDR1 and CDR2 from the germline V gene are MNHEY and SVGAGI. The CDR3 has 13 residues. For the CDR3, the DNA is TGTGCCAGCCTTAGAGGGCCGAGGGAGACCCAGTACTTC. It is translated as CASLRGPRETQYF.

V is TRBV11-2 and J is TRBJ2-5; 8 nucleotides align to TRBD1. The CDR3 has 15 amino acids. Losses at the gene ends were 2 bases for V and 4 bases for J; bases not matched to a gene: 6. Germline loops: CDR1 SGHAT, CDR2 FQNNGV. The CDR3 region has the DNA TGTGCCAGCAGCTTAATGTTCAGGGGGCGAGAGACCCAGTACTTC. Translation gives CASSLMFRGRETQYF.

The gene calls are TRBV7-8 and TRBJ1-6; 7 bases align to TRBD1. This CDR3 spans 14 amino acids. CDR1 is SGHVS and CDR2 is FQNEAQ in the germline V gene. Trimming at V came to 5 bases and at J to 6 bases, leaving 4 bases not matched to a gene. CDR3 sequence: CASSLDRVNSPLHF. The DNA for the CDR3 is TGTGCCAGCAGCCTCGACAGGGTTAATTCACCCCTCCACTTT. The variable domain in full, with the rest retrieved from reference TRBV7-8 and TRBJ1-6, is GAGVSQSPRYKVAKRGQDVALRCDPISGHVSLFWYQQALGQGPEFLTYFQNEAQLDKSGLPSDRFFAERPEGSVSTLKIQRTQQEDSAVYLCASSLDRVNSPLHFGNGTRLTVT.

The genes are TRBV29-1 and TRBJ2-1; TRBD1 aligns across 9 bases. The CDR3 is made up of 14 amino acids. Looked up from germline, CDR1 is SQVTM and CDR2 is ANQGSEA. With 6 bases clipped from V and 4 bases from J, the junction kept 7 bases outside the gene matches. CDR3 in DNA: TGCAGCGTACAACGGGACAGGGAGTACAATGAGCAGTTCTTC. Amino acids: CSVQRDREYNEQFF.

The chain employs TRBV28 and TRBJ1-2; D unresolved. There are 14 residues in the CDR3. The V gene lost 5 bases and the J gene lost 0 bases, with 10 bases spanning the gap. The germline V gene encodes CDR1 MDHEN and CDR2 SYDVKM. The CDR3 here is CASSGSKSNYGYTF. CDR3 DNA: TGTGCCAGCAGTGGTAGCAAATCTAACTATGGCTACACCTTC.

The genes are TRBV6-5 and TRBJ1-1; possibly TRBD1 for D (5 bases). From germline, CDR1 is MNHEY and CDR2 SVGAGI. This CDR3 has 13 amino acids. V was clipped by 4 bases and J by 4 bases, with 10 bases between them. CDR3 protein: CASSSRGITEAFF. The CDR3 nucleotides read TGTGCCAGCAGTTCGCGGGGGATCACTGAAGCTTTCTTT.

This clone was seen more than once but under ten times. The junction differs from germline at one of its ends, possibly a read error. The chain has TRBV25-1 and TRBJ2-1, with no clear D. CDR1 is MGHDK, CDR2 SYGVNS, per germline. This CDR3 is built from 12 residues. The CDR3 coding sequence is TGTGCCAGCAGTGTTTTTAACAAAGAGCAGTTCTTC. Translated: CASSVFNKEQFF.

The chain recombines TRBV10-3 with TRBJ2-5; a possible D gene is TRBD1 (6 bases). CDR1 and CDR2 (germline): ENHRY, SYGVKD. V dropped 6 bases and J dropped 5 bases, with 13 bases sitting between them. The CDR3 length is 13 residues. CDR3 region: CAIRSAGEETQYF. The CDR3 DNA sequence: TGTGCCATCAGGAGCGCAGGGGAGGAGACCCAGTACTTC.

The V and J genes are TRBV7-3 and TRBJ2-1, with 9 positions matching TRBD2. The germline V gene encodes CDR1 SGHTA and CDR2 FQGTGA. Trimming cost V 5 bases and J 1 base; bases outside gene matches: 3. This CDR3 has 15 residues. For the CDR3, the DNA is TGTGCCAGCAGCCCCCTAGCGGGGTCCTACAATGAGCAGTTCTTC. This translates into CASSPLAGSYNEQFF. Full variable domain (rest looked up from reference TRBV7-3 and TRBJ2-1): GAGVSQTPSNKVTEKGKYVELRCDPISGHTALYWYRQSLGQGPEFLIYFQGTGAADDSGLPNDRFFAVRPEGSVSTLKIQRTERGDSAVYLCASSPLAGSYNEQFFGPGTRLTVL.

CDR3 DNA sequence: TGTGCCAGCAGCTTAGTTCCAGCGGGAGGGCGTAATGAGCAGTTCTTC. It is translated as CASSLVPAGGRNEQFF. V is TRBV7-2 and J is TRBJ2-1; TRBD2 matches at 10 bases. This CDR3 comprises 16 residues. Germline V CDR1 and CDR2: SGHTA, FQGNSA. After removal of 1 base from V and 7 bases from J, the junction contained 7 bases not matched to a gene.

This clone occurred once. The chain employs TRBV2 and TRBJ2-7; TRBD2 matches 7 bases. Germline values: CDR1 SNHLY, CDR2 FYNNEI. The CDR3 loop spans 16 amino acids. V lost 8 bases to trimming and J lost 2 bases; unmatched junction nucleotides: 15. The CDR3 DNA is TGTGCCAGCTCTTGGCCGGGAGGACCTAAAACCTACGAGCAGTACTTC. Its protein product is CASSWPGGPKTYEQYF.

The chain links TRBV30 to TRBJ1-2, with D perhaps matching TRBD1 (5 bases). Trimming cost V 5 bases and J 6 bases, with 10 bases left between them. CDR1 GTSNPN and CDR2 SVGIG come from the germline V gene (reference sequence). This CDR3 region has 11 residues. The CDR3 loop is CAWEGAHGYTF. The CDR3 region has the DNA TGTGCCTGGGAAGGGGCACATGGCTACACCTTC.

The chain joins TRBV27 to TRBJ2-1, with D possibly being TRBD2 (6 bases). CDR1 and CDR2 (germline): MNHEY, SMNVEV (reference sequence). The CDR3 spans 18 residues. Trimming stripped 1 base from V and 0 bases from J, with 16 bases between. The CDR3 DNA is TGTGCCAGCAGTTTATTTGCGGGAATCTCTCGCTCCTACAATGAGCAGTTCTTC. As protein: CASSLFAGISRSYNEQFF.

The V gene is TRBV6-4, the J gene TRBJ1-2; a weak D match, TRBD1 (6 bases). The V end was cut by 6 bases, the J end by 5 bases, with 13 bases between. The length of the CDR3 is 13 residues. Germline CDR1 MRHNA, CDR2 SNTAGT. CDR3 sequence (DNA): TGTGCCAGCAGCGCCGGGACAATGTATGGCTACACCTTC. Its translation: CASSAGTMYGYTF.

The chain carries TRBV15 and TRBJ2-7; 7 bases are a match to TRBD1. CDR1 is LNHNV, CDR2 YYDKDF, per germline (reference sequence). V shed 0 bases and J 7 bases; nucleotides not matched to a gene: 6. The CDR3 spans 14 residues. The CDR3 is CATSRDSSRGEQYF. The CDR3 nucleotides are TGTGCCACCAGCAGAGACTCCTCCAGGGGGGAGCAGTACTTC.

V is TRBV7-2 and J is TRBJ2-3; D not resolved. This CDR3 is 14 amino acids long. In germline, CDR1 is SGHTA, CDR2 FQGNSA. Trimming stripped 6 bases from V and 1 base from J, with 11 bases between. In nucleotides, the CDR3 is TGTGCCAGCAGATCGGATCAGGGCACAGATACGCAGTATTTT. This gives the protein CASRSDQGTDTQYF. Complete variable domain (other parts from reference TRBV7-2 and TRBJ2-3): GAGVSQSPSNKVTEKGKDVELRCDPISGHTALYWYRQSLGQGLEFLIYFQGNSAPDKSGLPSDRFSAERTGGSVSTLTIQRTQQEDSAVYLCASRSDQGTDTQYFGPGTRLTVL.

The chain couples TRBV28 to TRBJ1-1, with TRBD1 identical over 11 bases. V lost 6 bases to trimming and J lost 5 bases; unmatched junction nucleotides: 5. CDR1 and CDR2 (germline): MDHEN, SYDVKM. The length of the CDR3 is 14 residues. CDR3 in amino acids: CASSLGQGGTEAFF. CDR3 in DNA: TGTGCCAGCAGCCTGGGACAGGGGGGTACTGAAGCTTTCTTT.

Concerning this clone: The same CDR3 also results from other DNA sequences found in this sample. The CDR3 DNA reads TGTGCCATCTCAGGTAGCGGGAGCACAGATACGCAGTATTTT. It translates to CAISGSGSTDTQYF. V gene TRBV10-3 combines with J gene TRBJ2-3; 7 nucleotides match TRBD2. Losses at the gene ends were 8 bases for V and 0 bases for J; bases not matched to a gene: 5. The length of the CDR3 is 14 residues. Germline V CDR1 and CDR2: ENHRY, SYGVKD.

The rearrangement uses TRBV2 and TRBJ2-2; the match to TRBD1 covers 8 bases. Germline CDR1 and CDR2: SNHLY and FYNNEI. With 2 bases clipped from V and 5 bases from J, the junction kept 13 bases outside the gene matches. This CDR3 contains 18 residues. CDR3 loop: CASSEWGRGQGGTGELFF. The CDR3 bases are TGTGCCAGCAGTGAATGGGGCAGGGGGCAAGGGGGAACCGGGGAGCTGTTTTTT.

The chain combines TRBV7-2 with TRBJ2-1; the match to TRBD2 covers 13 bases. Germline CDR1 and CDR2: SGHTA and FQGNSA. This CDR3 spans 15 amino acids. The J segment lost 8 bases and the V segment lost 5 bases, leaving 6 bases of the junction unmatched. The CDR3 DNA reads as TGTGCCAGCAGCGAGACTAGCGGGAGGAGGGATGAGCAGTTCTTC. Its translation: CASSETSGRRDEQFF.

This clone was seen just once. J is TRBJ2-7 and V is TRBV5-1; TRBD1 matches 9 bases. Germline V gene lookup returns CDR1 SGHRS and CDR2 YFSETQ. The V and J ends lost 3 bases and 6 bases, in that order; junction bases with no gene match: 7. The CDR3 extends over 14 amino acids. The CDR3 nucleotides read TGCGCCAGCAGCTGGACAGGGGATCTGATCGAGCAGTACTTC. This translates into CASSWTGDLIEQYF.

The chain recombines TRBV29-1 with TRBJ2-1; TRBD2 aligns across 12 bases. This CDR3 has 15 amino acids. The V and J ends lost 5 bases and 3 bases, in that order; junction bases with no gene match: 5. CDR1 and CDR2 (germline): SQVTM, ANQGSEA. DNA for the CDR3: TGCAGCGTTCCCCTAGCGGGAGGGATCTACAATGAGCAGTTCTTC. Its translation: CSVPLAGGIYNEQFF.

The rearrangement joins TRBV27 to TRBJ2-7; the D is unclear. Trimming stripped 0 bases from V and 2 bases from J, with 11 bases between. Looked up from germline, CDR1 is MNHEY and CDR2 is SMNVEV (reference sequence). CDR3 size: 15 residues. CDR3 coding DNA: TGTGCCAGCAGTTTATCTCCCCGAGAAGCCTACGAGCAGTACTTC. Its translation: CASSLSPREAYEQYF.

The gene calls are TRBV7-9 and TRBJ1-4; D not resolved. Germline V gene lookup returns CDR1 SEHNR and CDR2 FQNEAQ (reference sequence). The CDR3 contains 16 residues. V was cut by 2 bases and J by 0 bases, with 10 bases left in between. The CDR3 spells CASSLSSAATNEKLFF. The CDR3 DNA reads TGTGCCAGCAGCTTATCGAGCGCGGCAACTAATGAAAAACTGTTTTTT.